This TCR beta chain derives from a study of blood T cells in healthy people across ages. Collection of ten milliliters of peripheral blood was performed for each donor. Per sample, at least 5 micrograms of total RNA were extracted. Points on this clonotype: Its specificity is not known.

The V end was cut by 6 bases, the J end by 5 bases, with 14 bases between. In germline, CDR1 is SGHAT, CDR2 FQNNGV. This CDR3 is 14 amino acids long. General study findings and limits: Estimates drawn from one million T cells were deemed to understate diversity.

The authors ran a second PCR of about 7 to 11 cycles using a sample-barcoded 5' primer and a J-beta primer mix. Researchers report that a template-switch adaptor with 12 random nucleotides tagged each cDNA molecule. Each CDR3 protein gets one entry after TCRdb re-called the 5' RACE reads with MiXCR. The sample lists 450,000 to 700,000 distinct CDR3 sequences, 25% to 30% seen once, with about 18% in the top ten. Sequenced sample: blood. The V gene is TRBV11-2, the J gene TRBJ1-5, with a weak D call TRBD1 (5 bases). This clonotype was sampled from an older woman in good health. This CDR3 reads CASSQSGDDQPQHF. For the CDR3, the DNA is TGTGCCAGCAGTCAAAGCGGGGACGATCAGCCCCAGCATTTT.